Below, 22 T cell receptor beta chains from the same sample are listed, as sequenced in a study of blood T cell repertoires in COVID-19. Data came from immunoSEQ multiplex PCR; TCRdb stores just in-frame clones and leaves some out. The sample holds about 52,000 clones; about four fifths are singletons and the top ten take over 6%. Sequences were obtained from peripheral blood. These receptors came from a man in his 70s with active COVID-19.

V gene TRBV28 combines with J gene TRBJ1-2, with 9 bases identical to TRBD1. V gave up 5 bases and J gave up 8 bases; unmatched junction bases: 6. Germline CDR1 and CDR2: MDHEN and SYDVKM. The CDR3 totals 13 residues. CDR3 in amino acids: CASSPRTGDGYTF. DNA for the CDR3: TGTGCCAGCAGTCCCAGGACAGGGGACGGCTACACCTTC.

The V call is TRBV19, the J call TRBJ1-1; D perhaps matches TRBD1 (6 bases). Germline V gene data show CDR1 as LNHDA and CDR2 as SQIVND (reference sequence). The CDR3 totals 13 residues. V was pared by 9 bases and J by 4 bases, with 15 bases between. CDR3 protein: CASSGTGLTEAFF. The DNA of the CDR3 is TGTGCCAGCTCCGGTACAGGGCTCACTGAAGCTTTCTTT.

The chain uses TRBV6-2 or TRBV6-3 and TRBJ1-5, with unresolved D. The germline V gene encodes CDR1 MNHEY and CDR2 SVGEGT. This CDR3 has 17 amino acids. Trimming removed 2 bases from V and 0 bases from J, with 14 bases in between. As DNA, the CDR3 is TGTGCCAGCAGTTACATCGAAGGGAGGGTTAGCAATCAGCCCCAGCATTTT. As protein: CASSYIEGRVSNQPQHF.

The chain joins TRBV2 to TRBJ1-1; the D gene is possibly TRBD1 (5 bases). The CDR3 covers 13 residues. Trimming stripped 7 bases from V and 1 base from J, with 10 bases between. CDR1 SNHLY and CDR2 FYNNEI come from the germline V gene. CDR3 in amino acids: CASTATENTEAFF. The CDR3 region has the DNA TGTGCCAGCACCGCGACAGAGAACACTGAAGCTTTCTTT.

The chain employs TRBV2 and TRBJ2-3; 9 bases fit TRBD2. CDR3 length: 15 amino acids. Germline CDR1 is SNHLY and CDR2 is FYNNEI. V was pared by 6 bases and J by 5 bases, with 9 bases of the junction left unmatched. This CDR3 reads CASRPVAGAQDTQYF. In DNA form, the CDR3 reads TGTGCCAGCAGACCCGTAGCGGGGGCACAAGATACGCAGTATTTT.

The V call is TRBV29-1, the J call TRBJ1-2; no reliable D call. V lost 5 bases to trimming and J lost 2 bases, with 6 bases between them. In germline, CDR1 is SQVTM, CDR2 ANQGSEA. The CDR3 is 11 amino acids. The CDR3 coding sequence is TGCAGCGTTTGGCAGAACTATGGCTACACCTTC. Translation gives CSVWQNYGYTF.

J is TRBJ1-1 and V is TRBV18; 8 bases are a match to TRBD1. After removal of 2 bases from V and 2 bases from J, the junction contained 13 bases not matched to a gene. Germline lookup yields CDR1 KGHSH and CDR2 LQKENI. This CDR3 spans 18 amino acids. The CDR3 loop reads CASSPYVIGQGRNTEAFF. The CDR3 nucleotides are TGTGCCAGCTCACCATATGTAATTGGACAGGGTAGAAACACTGAAGCTTTCTTT.

This chain uses TRBV5-1 with TRBJ2-7; 9 bases agree with TRBD1. The CDR3 covers 14 residues. From germline, CDR1 is SGHRS and CDR2 YFSETQ. V lost 4 bases to trimming and J lost 3 bases; unmatched junction nucleotides: 5. CDR3 amino acids: CASSGGQGVYEQYF. In DNA, the CDR3 is TGCGCCAGCAGCGGGGGACAGGGCGTCTACGAGCAGTACTTC.

CDR3 sequence: CASSKAGAAEQYF. The DNA for the CDR3 is TGTGCCAGCAGTAAAGCAGGAGCGGCCGAGCAGTACTTC. The V and J genes are TRBV11-3 and TRBJ2-7, with TRBD2 as a possible D gene (5 bases). With 6 bases removed from V and 6 bases from J, the gap between germline ends came to 15 bases. Germline values: CDR1 SGHNT, CDR2 YENEEA. The CDR3 has 13 amino acids. The whole variable domain, filled in from reference TRBV11-3 and TRBJ2-7, reads EAGVVQSPRYKIIEKKQPVAFWCNPISGHNTLYWYLQNLGQGPELLIRYENEEAVDDSQLPKDRFSAERLKGVDSTLKIQPAELGDSAVYLCASSKAGAAEQYFGPGTRLTVT.

V and J are TRBV18 and TRBJ2-1, with 10 bases lining up with TRBD1. V gave up 2 bases and J gave up 4 bases; unmatched junction bases: 2. This CDR3 spans 15 amino acids. Germline assignment: CDR1 KGHSH and CDR2 LQKENI. The CDR3 bases are TGTGCCAGCTCACCAGCGGGACAGGGGTACAATGAGCAGTTCTTC. Translated: CASSPAGQGYNEQFF.

The chain combines TRBV11-2 with TRBJ2-7, with 10 bases lining up with TRBD2. This CDR3 has 15 residues. Germline-derived CDR1 and CDR2 are SGHAT and FQNNGV. J gave up 3 bases and V 1 base, and 3 bases lay outside the gene matches. CDR3 nucleotides: TGTGCCAGCAGCTTAGTTCCTAGCGGGGGCTACGAGCAGTACTTC. It is translated as CASSLVPSGGYEQYF. Full variable domain (outside the CDR3, taken from reference TRBV11-2 and TRBJ2-7): EAGVAQSPRYKIIEKRQSVAFWCNPISGHATLYWYQQILGQGPKLLIQFQNNGVVDDSQLPKDRFSAERLKGVDSTLKIQPAKLEDSAVYLCASSLVPSGGYEQYFGPGTRLTVT.

The chain has TRBV25-1 and TRBJ2-3; a possible D gene is TRBD2 (6 bases). Trimming took off 10 bases at V and 1 base at J, with 18 bases between the two ends. The CDR3 runs 15 residues. Germline-derived CDR1 and CDR2 are MGHDK and SYGVNS. The CDR3 sequence: CATQDPGVRTDTQYF. DNA for the CDR3: TGTGCCACCCAAGACCCGGGGGTTCGCACAGATACGCAGTATTTT.

The chain recombines TRBV6-2 or TRBV6-3 with TRBJ1-5; maybe TRBD1 (5 bases). The ends were cut back, 2 bases at V and 6 bases at J, with 14 bases in the middle. This CDR3 has 15 amino acids. Germline assignment: CDR1 MNHEY and CDR2 SVGEGT. The CDR3 region is CASSYLGHLPQPQHF. As DNA, the CDR3 is TGTGCCAGCAGTTACCTCGGACATCTTCCTCAGCCCCAGCATTTT.

The V call is TRBV27, the J call TRBJ1-1, with D perhaps matching TRBD1 (6 bases). The CDR3 runs to 15 residues. Trimming stripped 5 bases from V and 0 bases from J, with 13 bases between. Germline CDR1 and CDR2: MNHEY and SMNVEV (reference sequence). CDR3 bases: TGTGCCAGCAGTGATCGGGACAACATGAACACTGAAGCTTTCTTT. Amino acids: CASSDRDNMNTEAFF.

The J gene is TRBJ1-3, the V gene TRBV28; D is ambiguous. The CDR3 totals 12 residues. Trimming removed 8 bases from V and 0 bases from J, with 5 bases in between. CDR1 is MDHEN, CDR2 SYDVKM, per germline. CDR3 nucleotides: TGTGCCAGCCGGGGCTCTGGAAACACCATATATTTT. Its protein is CASRGSGNTIYF.

The chain combines TRBV19 with TRBJ2-2; 7 positions agree with TRBD2. The CDR3 has 14 amino acids. Germline assignment: CDR1 LNHDA and CDR2 SQIVND (reference sequence). The V segment lost 6 bases and the J segment 5 bases; nucleotides outside the gene matches: 6. The CDR3 loop is CASSKTSLTGELFF. CDR3 nucleotide sequence: TGTGCCAGTAGCAAGACTAGCTTGACCGGGGAGCTGTTTTTT.

The chain is built from TRBV7-8 and TRBJ1-6, with D possibly TRBD1 on 5 matching bases. The CDR3 is 14 amino acids. Germline V gene sequence: CDR1 SGHVS, CDR2 FQNEAQ. Trimming pared 1 base from V and 8 bases from J, leaving 9 bases between. The CDR3 spells CASSLEGRYSPLHF. In DNA form, the CDR3 reads TGTGCCAGCAGCTTAGAGGGGCGGTATTCACCCCTCCACTTT. The entire variable domain, with the rest obtained from reference TRBV7-8 and TRBJ1-6, is as follows: GAGVSQSPRYKVAKRGQDVALRCDPISGHVSLFWYQQALGQGPEFLTYFQNEAQLDKSGLPSDRFFAERPEGSVSTLKIQRTQQEDSAVYLCASSLEGRYSPLHFGNGTRLTVT.

For this clone: This sample also contains other DNA sequences that code for the same CDR3. The chain links TRBV7-2 to TRBJ2-1; D not resolved. This CDR3 contains 11 residues. V lost 5 bases and J lost 13, with 12 bases in between. From germline, CDR1 is SGHTA and CDR2 FQGNSA. CDR3 sequence: CASSVSMRQFF. The CDR3 coding sequence is TGTGCCAGCAGCGTATCAATGAGACAGTTCTTC.

The chain employs TRBV7-9 and TRBJ1-2; 8 bases line up with TRBD1. CDR1 and CDR2 from the germline V gene are SEHNR and FQNEAQ (reference sequence). The CDR3 contains 16 residues. The V gene end was trimmed by 5 bases and the J gene end by 2 bases; junction bases not matched to a gene: 10. The CDR3 loop reads CASSPGGGVKNYGYTF. The DNA for the CDR3 is TGTGCCAGCAGCCCAGGGGGCGGCGTGAAGAACTATGGCTACACCTTC.

V gene TRBV19 combines with J gene TRBJ1-1; D call uncertain. The CDR3 has 12 amino acids. The germline gives CDR1 LNHDA, CDR2 SQIVND (reference sequence). The germline V and J ends were trimmed by 5 bases and 6 bases, with 10 bases remaining between them. The CDR3 DNA is TGTGCCAGTAGTCAGGTGCGGGCTGAAGCTTTCTTT. This gives the protein CASSQVRAEAFF.

This rearrangement joins TRBV19 to TRBJ2-4; the D is unclear. The V gene lost 1 base and the J gene lost 0 bases, with 10 bases spanning the gap. The germline V gene encodes CDR1 LNHDA and CDR2 SQIVND (reference sequence). This CDR3 spans 16 amino acids. CDR3 nucleotide sequence: TGTGCCAGTAGTATAGGCCAGTCTCTAGCCAAAAACATTCAGTACTTC. It specifies CASSIGQSLAKNIQYF.

V usage is TRBV7-9 and J usage is TRBJ2-2, with D perhaps TRBD2 (5 bases). Germline CDR1 is SEHNR and CDR2 is FQNEAQ (reference sequence). V was cut by 2 bases and J by 0 bases, with 10 bases left in between. The CDR3 length is 16 residues. Here the CDR3 reads CASSLSGNANTGELFF. Here the CDR3 DNA reads TGTGCCAGCAGCTTATCGGGGAATGCGAACACCGGGGAGCTGTTTTTT.